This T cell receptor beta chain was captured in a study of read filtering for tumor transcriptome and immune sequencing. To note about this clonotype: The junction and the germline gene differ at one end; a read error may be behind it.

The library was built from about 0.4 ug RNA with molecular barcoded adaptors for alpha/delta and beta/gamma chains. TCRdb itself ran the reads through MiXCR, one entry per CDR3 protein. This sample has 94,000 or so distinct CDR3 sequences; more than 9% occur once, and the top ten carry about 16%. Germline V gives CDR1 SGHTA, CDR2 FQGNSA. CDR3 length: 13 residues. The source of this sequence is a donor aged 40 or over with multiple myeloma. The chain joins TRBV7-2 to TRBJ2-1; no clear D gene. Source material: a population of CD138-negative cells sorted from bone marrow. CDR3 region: CACSLDGYNERFF. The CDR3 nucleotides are TGTGCCTGCAGCTTAGATGGGTACAATGAGCGGTTCTTC.